The present entry profiles one TCR beta chain with its context. The data stem from a study of cytomegalovirus exposure and HLA in healthy donors. Using immunoSEQ multiplex PCR, the repertoire was profiled, and TCRdb retains in-frame clones only, with some absent. The data show around 140,000 clones, approximately 86% seen once. This CDR3 is built from 16 residues. Germline loops: CDR1 SGHTA, CDR2 FQGNSA. V lost 5 bases, J lost 7 bases, and 12 bases stayed unmatched. The sequenced material came from PBMCs. This TCR came from a man between 18 and 35 years old in good health and CMV-seropositive. The chain employs TRBV7-2 and TRBJ2-2, with 8 bases matching TRBD2. The CDR3 is CASSPSPAGVIGELFF. The CDR3 DNA sequence: TGTGCCAGCAGCCCAAGTCCAGCGGGAGTTATCGGGGAGCTGTTTTTT. Variable domain in full (rest from reference TRBV7-2 and TRBJ2-2): GAGVSQSPSNKVTEKGKDVELRCDPISGHTALYWYRQSLGQGLEFLIYFQGNSAPDKSGLPSDRFSAERTGGSVSTLTIQRTQQEDSAVYLCASSPSPAGVIGELFFGEGSRLTVL.